A selection of T cell receptor beta chains follows, all from one sample in a study of technical replicates of blood from several donors. TCRdb's table, derived via immunoSEQ multiplex PCR, lists solely in-frame clones and lacks some. The data contain approximately 93,000 clones, 94% of them singletons. Sample: T cells isolated from PBMCs. These receptors originate from a human donor in good health. Each CDR3 is given with its conserved first and last residue. D genes are given only for firm matches. Some rows mark clone size as missing; the rest say once, few, many or name a class of expanded clone.

clone size: -; D gene: TRBD2; V gene: TRBV19; J gene: TRBJ2-3; CDR3 protein: CASGAYLAGDTQYF; CDR3 DNA: TGTGCCAGTGGTGCTTATCTAGCGGGAGATACGCAGTATTTT
clone size: -; D gene: TRBD1; V gene: TRBV7-6; J gene: TRBJ1-1; CDR3 protein: CASSLQHRGEAFF; CDR3 DNA: TGTGCCAGCAGTTTACAACACAGGGGGGAAGCTTTCTTT
clone size: -; D gene: TRBD1; V gene: TRBV18; J gene: TRBJ1-1; CDR3 protein: CASSPGQGARTEAFF; CDR3 DNA: TGTGCCAGCTCACCGGGACAGGGGGCTCGGACTGAAGCTTTCTTT
clone size: -; D gene: TRBD1; V gene: TRBV6-5; J gene: TRBJ2-5; CDR3 protein: CASSYGQGETQYF; CDR3 DNA: TGTGCCAGCAGTTACGGACAGGGAGAGACCCAGTACTTC
clone size: once; D gene: -; V gene: TRBV27; J gene: TRBJ2-5; CDR3 protein: CASSSLGAGEETQYF; CDR3 DNA: TGTGCCAGCAGTTCGCTGGGGGCGGGGGAAGAGACCCAGTACTTC
clone size: -; D gene: -; V gene: TRBV30; J gene: TRBJ1-1; CDR3 protein: CAWSEASLETEAFF; CDR3 DNA: TGTGCCTGGAGTGAAGCGTCACTCGAGACTGAAGCTTTCTTT
clone size: -; D gene: TRBD2; V gene: TRBV5-1; J gene: TRBJ2-5; CDR3 protein: CASSLRGGPRETQYF; CDR3 DNA: TGCGCCAGCAGCTTACGCGGGGGGCCAAGAGAGACCCAGTACTTC
clone size: -; D gene: TRBD1; V gene: TRBV6-5; J gene: TRBJ1-1; CDR3 protein: CASSSPQGVNTEAFF; CDR3 DNA: TGTGCCAGCAGTTCCCCACAGGGGGTGAACACTGAAGCTTTCTTT
clone size: -; D gene: TRBD1; V gene: TRBV7-9; J gene: TRBJ1-2; CDR3 protein: CASSVGTDYGYTF; CDR3 DNA: TGTGCCAGCAGCGTCGGGACAGACTATGGCTACACCTTC
clone size: -; D gene: -; V gene: TRBV5-1; J gene: TRBJ1-1; CDR3 protein: CASSLFRGEAFF; CDR3 DNA: TGCGCCAGCAGCTTGTTCCGGGGTGAAGCTTTCTTT
clone size: -; D gene: TRBD1; V gene: TRBV6-5; J gene: TRBJ2-1; CDR3 protein: CASSYPRTGGVDEQFF; CDR3 DNA: TGTGCCAGCAGTTACCCACGGACAGGGGGCGTCGATGAGCAGTTCTTC
clone size: few; D gene: -; V gene: TRBV7-9; J gene: TRBJ2-7; CDR3 protein: CASSALDSVSSYEQYF; CDR3 DNA: TGTGCCAGCAGCGCGCTGGACAGCGTAAGCTCCTACGAGCAGTACTTC
clone size: -; D gene: -; V gene: TRBV6-5; J gene: TRBJ2-7; CDR3 protein: CASSYTRGGYEQYF; CDR3 DNA: TGTGCCAGCAGTTATACCCGCGGAGGGTACGAGCAGTACTTC
clone size: -; D gene: -; V gene: TRBV4-2; J gene: TRBJ1-1; CDR3 protein: CASSPRAGDTEAFF; CDR3 DNA: TGTGCCAGCAGCCCCAGGGCAGGGGACACTGAAGCTTTCTTT
clone size: -; D gene: -; V gene: TRBV5-1; J gene: TRBJ1-1; CDR3 protein: CASSLTWATGTEAFF; CDR3 DNA: TGCGCCAGCAGCTTGACCTGGGCCACAGGGACTGAAGCTTTCTTT
clone size: once; D gene: TRBD2; V gene: TRBV9; J gene: TRBJ2-1; CDR3 protein: CASSVRAGGPWDEQFF; CDR3 DNA: TGTGCCAGCAGCGTCCGGGCGGGAGGGCCGTGGGATGAGCAGTTCTTC
clone size: few; D gene: -; V gene: TRBV5-1; J gene: TRBJ1-1; CDR3 protein: CASSLVGKLTHTEAFF; CDR3 DNA: TGCGCCAGCAGCCTGGTGGGCAAATTAACACACACTGAAGCTTTCTTT
clone size: -; D gene: -; V gene: TRBV5-6; J gene: TRBJ1-2; CDR3 protein: CASSLSSTANYGYTF; CDR3 DNA: TGTGCCAGCAGCTTGTCTTCGACAGCTAACTATGGCTACACCTTC
clone size: -; D gene: TRBD2; V gene: TRBV28; J gene: TRBJ2-6; CDR3 protein: CASSHGLAGDAGANVLTF; CDR3 DNA: TGTGCCAGCAGCCACGGACTAGCGGGAGATGCTGGGGCCAACGTCCTGACTTTC
clone size: -; D gene: -; V gene: TRBV4-2; J gene: TRBJ2-3; CDR3 protein: CASSPVASTDTQYF; CDR3 DNA: TGTGCCAGCAGCCCGGTAGCTAGCACAGATACGCAGTATTTT
clone size: -; D gene: TRBD1; V gene: TRBV5-1; J gene: TRBJ1-2; CDR3 protein: CASQRPARDRGPFYGYTF; CDR3 DNA: TGCGCCAGCCAACGACCAGCACGGGACAGGGGGCCTTTCTATGGCTACACCTTC
clone size: -; D gene: -; V gene: TRBV10-3; J gene: TRBJ2-5; CDR3 protein: CAMGAGARETQYF; CDR3 DNA: TGTGCCATGGGGGCAGGGGCGCGAGAGACCCAGTACTTC
clone size: -; D gene: TRBD2; V gene: TRBV9; J gene: TRBJ2-2; CDR3 protein: CASSVGPSGITNTGELFF; CDR3 DNA: TGTGCCAGCAGCGTAGGTCCTAGCGGGATTACGAACACCGGGGAGCTGTTTTTT
clone size: -; D gene: TRBD2; V gene: TRBV10-1; J gene: TRBJ2-7; CDR3 protein: CASSASGQAYEQYF; CDR3 DNA: TGCGCCAGCAGTGCTAGCGGGCAAGCCTACGAGCAGTACTTC
clone size: -; D gene: TRBD1; V gene: TRBV7-2; J gene: TRBJ1-1; CDR3 protein: CASSLAGGDRGEAFF; CDR3 DNA: TGTGCCAGCAGCTTAGCGGGCGGGGACAGGGGTGAAGCTTTCTTT
clone size: -; D gene: -; V gene: TRBV6-1; J gene: TRBJ1-5; CDR3 protein: CASSEEDLGESLGNQPQHF; CDR3 DNA: TGTGCCAGCAGTGAAGAAGATCTGGGAGAAAGTTTAGGCAATCAGCCCCAGCATTTT
clone size: -; D gene: TRBD1; V gene: TRBV5-1; J gene: TRBJ1-2; CDR3 protein: CASSGGQEISYGYTF; CDR3 DNA: TGCGCCAGCAGCGGCGGACAGGAGATATCGTATGGCTACACCTTC